The T cell receptor (beta chain) under discussion was sequenced for a study of T cell changes during pregnancy in multiple sclerosis. Produced via immunoSEQ multiplex PCR; TCRdb's table is partial and in-frame only. The repertoire holds about 40,000 clones, approximately 89% seen once, with approximately 1.3% in the top ten. After removal of 0 bases from V and 1 base from J, the junction contained 2 bases not matched to a gene. This CDR3 region has 15 residues. Germline values: CDR1 SGHVS, CDR2 FQNEAQ. The source material was CD4+ T cells from peripheral blood mononuclear cells, sampled in the first trimester of pregnancy. J is TRBJ1-2 and V is TRBV7-8; TRBD1 agrees at 7 bases. This clonotype originated in a female donor with multiple sclerosis, enrolled in a pregnancy study. The CDR3 region has the DNA TGTGCCAGCAGCTTAGCAGGGGGCCTTAACTATGGCTACACCTTC. This sequence encodes CASSLAGGLNYGYTF.